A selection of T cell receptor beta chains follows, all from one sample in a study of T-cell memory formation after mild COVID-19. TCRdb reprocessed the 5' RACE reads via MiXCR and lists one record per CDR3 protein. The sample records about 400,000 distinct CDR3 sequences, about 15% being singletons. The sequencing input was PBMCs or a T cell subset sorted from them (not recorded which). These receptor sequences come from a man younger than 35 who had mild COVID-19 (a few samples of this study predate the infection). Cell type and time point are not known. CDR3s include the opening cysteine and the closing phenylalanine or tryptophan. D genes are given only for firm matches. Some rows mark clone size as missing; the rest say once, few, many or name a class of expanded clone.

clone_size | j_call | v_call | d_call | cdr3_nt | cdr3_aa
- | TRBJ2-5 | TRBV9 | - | TGTGCCAGCAGTCGGCAGGTCAACCAAGAGACCCAGTACTTC | CASSRQVNQETQYF
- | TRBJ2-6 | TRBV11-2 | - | TGTGCCAGCAGCTTGGGAACAGGGTTTGGGGCCAACGTCCTGACTTTC | CASSLGTGFGANVLTF
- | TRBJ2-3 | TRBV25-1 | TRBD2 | TGTGCCAGCAGTGCTACGGGACTAGCAGGAGATACGCAGTATTTT | CASSATGLAGDTQYF
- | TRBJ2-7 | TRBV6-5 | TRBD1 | TGTGCCAGCAGACAGAGAACTGGGACAGAGAACTACGAGCAGTACTTC | CASRQRTGTENYEQYF
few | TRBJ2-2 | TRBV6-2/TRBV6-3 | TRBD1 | TGTGCCAGCAGCGTGGGACAGGGAAACACCGGGGAGCTGTTTTTT | CASSVGQGNTGELFF
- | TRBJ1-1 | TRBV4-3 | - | TGCGCCAGCAGCCAAGACTTTGCCACTGAAGCTTTCTTT | CASSQDFATEAFF
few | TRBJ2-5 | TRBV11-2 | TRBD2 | TGTGCCAGCAGCTTTGACGGGGGGGCGCAGACCCAGTACTTC | CASSFDGGAQTQYF
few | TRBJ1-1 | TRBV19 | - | TGTGCCAGTAGTCTCATAGTCAACACTGAAGCTTTCTTT | CASSLIVNTEAFF
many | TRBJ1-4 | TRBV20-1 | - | TGCAGTGCACATGACAGTGGGGATGAAAAACTGTTTTTT | CSAHDSGDEKLFF
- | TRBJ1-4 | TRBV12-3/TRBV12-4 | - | TGTGCCAGCAGTCCACGAGGGGATGGGGGAAAAGAAAAACTGTTTTTT | CASSPRGDGGKEKLFF
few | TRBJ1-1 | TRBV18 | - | TGTGCCAGCTCACTGACCCGAGTGGGTCCCCCGGGGGCTGAAGCTTTCTTT | CASSLTRVGPPGAEAFF
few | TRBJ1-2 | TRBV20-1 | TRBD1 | TGCAGTTCCGCTCGCCGGGACAGCTATTTATCTAACTATGGCTACACCTTC | CSSARRDSYLSNYGYTF
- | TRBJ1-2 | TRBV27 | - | TGTGCCAGCAGTCCTACGCTCGGAGAAGTACAATGGGGCTACACCTTC | CASSPTLGEVQWGYTF
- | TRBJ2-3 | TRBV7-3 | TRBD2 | TGTGCCAGCAGGGCTAGCGGGAGCACAGATACGCAGTATTTT | CASRASGSTDTQYF
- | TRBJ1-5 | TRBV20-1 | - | TGCAGTGCTAGAGATCCATCGCGCAATCAGCCCCAGCATTTT | CSARDPSRNQPQHF
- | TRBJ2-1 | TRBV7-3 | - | TGTGCCAGCAGCCAGAGGGGGAATGAGAAGTTCTTC | CASSQRGNEKFF
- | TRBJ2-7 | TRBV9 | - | TGTGCCAGCAGCGTAGACTCGTTCTCCTACGAGCAGTACTTC | CASSVDSFSYEQYF
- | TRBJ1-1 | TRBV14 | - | TGTGCCAGCAGCCAAGAGTTTTCACGACGCATGAACACTGAAGCTTTCTTT | CASSQEFSRRMNTEAFF
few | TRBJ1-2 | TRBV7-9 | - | TGTGCCAGCAGCGGGGGAGACAGGTCTAACTATGGCTACACCTTC | CASSGGDRSNYGYTF
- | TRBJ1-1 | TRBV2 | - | TGTGCCAGCAGTGATTTCGCCAGGCAGAACACTGAAGCTTTCTTT | CASSDFARQNTEAFF
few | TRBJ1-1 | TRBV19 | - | TGTGCCAGTAGTAACGAACCCAGCACTGAAGCTTTCTTT | CASSNEPSTEAFF
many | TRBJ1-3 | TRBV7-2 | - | TGTGCCAGCAGCTCTTACGGGGGGCATGGAAACACCATATATTTT | CASSSYGGHGNTIYF
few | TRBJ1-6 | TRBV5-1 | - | TGCGCCAGCAGCTTGGATCCGTTGGGTGGTTCACCCCTCCACTTT | CASSLDPLGGSPLHF
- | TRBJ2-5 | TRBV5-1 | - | TGCGCCAGCAGCGCGTTTACTGGAGCAGAGACCCAGTACTTC | CASSAFTGAETQYF
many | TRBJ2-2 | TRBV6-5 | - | TGTGCCAGCAGGAGGGGCGAAGCCGGGGAGCTGTTTTTT | CASRRGEAGELFF
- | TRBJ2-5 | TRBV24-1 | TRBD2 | TGTGCCACCAGTGATTCTAGCGGGTACCAAGAGACCCAGTACTTC | CATSDSSGYQETQYF
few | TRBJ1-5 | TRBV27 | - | TGTGCCAGCAGTTTATCGTGGAGTAGCAATCAGCCCCAGCATTTT | CASSLSWSSNQPQHF
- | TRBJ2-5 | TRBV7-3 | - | TGTGCCAGCAGCGGCGGGACAGCAGGCGAGACCCAGTACTTC | CASSGGTAGETQYF
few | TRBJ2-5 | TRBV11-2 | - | TGTGCCAGCAGCTTAGTTGTAGATCGAGCCCAGTACTTC | CASSLVVDRAQYF
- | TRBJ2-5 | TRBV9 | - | TGTGCCAGCAGCGTAGAACAGGGCGGGGAGACCCAGTACTTC | CASSVEQGGETQYF
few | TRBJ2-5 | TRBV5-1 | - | TGCGCCAGCAGCTTGGGGTCAGTACAAGAGACCCAGTACTTC | CASSLGSVQETQYF
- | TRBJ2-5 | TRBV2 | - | TGTGCCAGCAGTGAACGGGAGACCCAGTACTTC | CASSERETQYF
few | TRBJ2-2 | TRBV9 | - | TGTGCCAGCAGCGCCCGGTCGGGGGCCACCGGGGAGCTGTTTTTT | CASSARSGATGELFF
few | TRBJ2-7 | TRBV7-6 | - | TGTGCCAGCAGCTCGACAGTGGAAAAGCAGTACTTC | CASSSTVEKQYF
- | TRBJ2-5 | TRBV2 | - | TGTGCCAGCAATGACCAACAAGAGACCCAGTACTTC | CASNDQQETQYF
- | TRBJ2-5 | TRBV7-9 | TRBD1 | TGTGCCAGCAGCCCCCGGACAGGGGATCGCGTGGAGACCCAGTACTTC | CASSPRTGDRVETQYF
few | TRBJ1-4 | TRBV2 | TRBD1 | TGTGCCAGCAGGAAGACAGGGTCCGCAACTAATGAAAAACTGTTTTTT | CASRKTGSATNEKLFF
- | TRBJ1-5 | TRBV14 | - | TGTGCCAGCAGCCAAGTTTGGCAGGGACTTAATCAGCCCCAGCATTTT | CASSQVWQGLNQPQHF
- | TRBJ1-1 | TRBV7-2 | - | TGTGCCAGCAGCTGGGGACAATTTAACACTGAAGCTTTCTTT | CASSWGQFNTEAFF
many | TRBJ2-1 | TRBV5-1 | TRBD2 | TGCGCCAGCAGCTTCCCGACTAGCGGGGGAGACAATGAGCAGTTCTTC | CASSFPTSGGDNEQFF
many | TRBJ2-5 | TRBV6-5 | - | TGTGCCAGCAGTTACTCGGCCAGAGAAGAGACCCAGTACTTC | CASSYSAREETQYF
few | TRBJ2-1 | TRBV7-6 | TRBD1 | TGTGCCAGCAGCGTGGGACAGGTCTCCTACAATGAGCAGTTCTTC | CASSVGQVSYNEQFF
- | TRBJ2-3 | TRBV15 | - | TGTGCCACCAGCAGAGAGGGAGCGGGTCCCACAGATACGCAGTATTTT | CATSREGAGPTDTQYF
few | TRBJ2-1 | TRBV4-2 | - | TGTGCCAGCAGCCAAGGGGCGGGGCGAGGCAATGAGCAGTTCTTC | CASSQGAGRGNEQFF
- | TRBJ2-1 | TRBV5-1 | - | TGCGCCAGCACGCCTCCCGGGCCCTACAATGAGCAGTTCTTC | CASTPPGPYNEQFF
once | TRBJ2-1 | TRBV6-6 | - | TGTGCCACTGTAGGACTGGGATACAATGAGCAGTTCTTC | CATVGLGYNEQFF
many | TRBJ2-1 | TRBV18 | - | TGTGCCAGCTCACCGGGGCAGAATTCCTACAATGAGCAGTTCTTC | CASSPGQNSYNEQFF
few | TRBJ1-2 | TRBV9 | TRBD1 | TGTGCCAGCAGCGACAACCGGGACAGACCCTATGGCTACACCTTC | CASSDNRDRPYGYTF
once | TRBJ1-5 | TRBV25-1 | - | TGTGCCAGCAGTCCCGGCTATAGCAATCAGCCCCAGCATTTT | CASSPGYSNQPQHF
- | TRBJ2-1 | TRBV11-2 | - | TGTGCCAGCAGCTTAAACAGTAGAGAGCAGTTCTTC | CASSLNSREQFF